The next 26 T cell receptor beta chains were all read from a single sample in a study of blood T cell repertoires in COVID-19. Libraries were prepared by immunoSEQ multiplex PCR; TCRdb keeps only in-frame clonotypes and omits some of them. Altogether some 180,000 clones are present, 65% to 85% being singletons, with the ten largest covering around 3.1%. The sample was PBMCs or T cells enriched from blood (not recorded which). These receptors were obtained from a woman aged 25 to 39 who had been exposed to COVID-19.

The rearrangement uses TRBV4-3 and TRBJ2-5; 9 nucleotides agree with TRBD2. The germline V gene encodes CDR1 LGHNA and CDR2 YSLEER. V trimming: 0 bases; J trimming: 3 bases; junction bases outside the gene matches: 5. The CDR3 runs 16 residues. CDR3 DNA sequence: TGCGCCAGCAGCCAAGATCGGTCTAGCGGGGAAGAGACCCAGTACTTC. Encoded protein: CASSQDRSSGEETQYF.

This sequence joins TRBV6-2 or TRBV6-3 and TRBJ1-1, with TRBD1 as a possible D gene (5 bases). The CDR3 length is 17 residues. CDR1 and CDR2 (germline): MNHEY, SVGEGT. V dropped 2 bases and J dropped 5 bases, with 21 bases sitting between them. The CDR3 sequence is CASSYDILRAGGTEAFF. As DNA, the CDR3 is TGTGCCAGCAGTTACGACATACTCAGGGCGGGAGGGACTGAAGCTTTCTTT.

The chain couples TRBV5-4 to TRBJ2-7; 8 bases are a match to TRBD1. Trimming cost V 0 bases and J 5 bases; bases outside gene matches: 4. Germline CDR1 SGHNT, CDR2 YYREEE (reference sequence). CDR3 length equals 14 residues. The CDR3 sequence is CASSLVSDRDEQYF. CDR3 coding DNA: TGTGCCAGCAGCTTGGTTTCGGACAGGGACGAGCAGTACTTC.

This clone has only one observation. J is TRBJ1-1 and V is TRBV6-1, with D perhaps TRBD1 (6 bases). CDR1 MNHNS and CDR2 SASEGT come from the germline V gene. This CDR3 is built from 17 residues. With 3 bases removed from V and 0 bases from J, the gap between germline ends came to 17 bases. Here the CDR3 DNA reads TGTGCCAGCAGTGACTTCTCCTTAGACAGGATGAACACTGAAGCTTTCTTT. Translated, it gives CASSDFSLDRMNTEAFF.

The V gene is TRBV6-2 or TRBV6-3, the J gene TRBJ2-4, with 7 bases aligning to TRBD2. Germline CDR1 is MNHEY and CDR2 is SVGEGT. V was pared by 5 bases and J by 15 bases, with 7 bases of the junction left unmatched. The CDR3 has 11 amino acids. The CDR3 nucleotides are TGTGCCAGCAGTCGGGGGGACTCCGCGTACTTC. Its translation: CASSRGDSAYF.

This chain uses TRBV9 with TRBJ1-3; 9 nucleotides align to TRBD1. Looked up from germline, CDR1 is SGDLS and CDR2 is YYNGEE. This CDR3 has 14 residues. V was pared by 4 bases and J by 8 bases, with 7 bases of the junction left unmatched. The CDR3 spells CASSSRDRADTIYF. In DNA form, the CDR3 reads TGTGCCAGCAGCAGCCGGGACAGGGCGGACACCATATATTTT.

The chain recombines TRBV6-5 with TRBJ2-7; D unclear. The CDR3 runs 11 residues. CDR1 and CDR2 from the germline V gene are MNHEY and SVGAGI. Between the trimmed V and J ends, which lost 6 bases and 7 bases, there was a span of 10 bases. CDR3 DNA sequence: TGTGCCAGCAGGTCCTTCCGGGAGCAGTACTTC. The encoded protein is CASRSFREQYF.

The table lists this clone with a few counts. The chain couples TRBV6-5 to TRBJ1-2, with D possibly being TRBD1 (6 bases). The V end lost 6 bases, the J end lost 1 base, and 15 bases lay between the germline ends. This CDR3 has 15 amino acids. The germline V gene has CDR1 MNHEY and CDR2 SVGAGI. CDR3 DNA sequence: TGTGCCAGCAGGGGAACAGGGTTGGGTAACTATGGCTACACCTTC. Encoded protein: CASRGTGLGNYGYTF.

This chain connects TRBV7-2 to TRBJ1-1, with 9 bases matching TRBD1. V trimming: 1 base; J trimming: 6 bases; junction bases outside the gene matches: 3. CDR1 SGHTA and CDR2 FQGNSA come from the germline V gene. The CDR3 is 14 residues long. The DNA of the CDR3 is TGTGCCAGCAGCTTAGGGACAGGGGTCCCTGAAGCTTTCTTT. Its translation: CASSLGTGVPEAFF. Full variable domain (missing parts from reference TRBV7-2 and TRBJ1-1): GAGVSQSPSNKVTEKGKDVELRCDPISGHTALYWYRQSLGQGLEFLIYFQGNSAPDKSGLPSDRFSAERTGGSVSTLTIQRTQQEDSAVYLCASSLGTGVPEAFFGQGTRLTVV.

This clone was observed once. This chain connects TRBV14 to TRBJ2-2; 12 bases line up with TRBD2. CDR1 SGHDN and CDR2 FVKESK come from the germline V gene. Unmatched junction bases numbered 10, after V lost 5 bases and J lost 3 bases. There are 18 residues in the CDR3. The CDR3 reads CASSDSLAGGPDTGELFF. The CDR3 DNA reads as TGTGCCAGCAGCGATTCCCTAGCGGGGGGGCCTGACACCGGGGAGCTGTTTTTT. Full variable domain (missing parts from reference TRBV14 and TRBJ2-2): EAGVTQFPSHSVIEKGQTVTLRCDPISGHDNLYWYRRVMGKEIKFLLHFVKESKQDESGMPNNRFLAERTGGTYSTLKVQPAELEDSGVYFCASSDSLAGGPDTGELFFGEGSRLTVL.

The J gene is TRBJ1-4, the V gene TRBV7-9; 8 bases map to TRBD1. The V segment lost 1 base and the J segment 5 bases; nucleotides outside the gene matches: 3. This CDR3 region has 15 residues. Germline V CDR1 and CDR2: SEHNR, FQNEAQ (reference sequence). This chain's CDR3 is CASSLGTGKNEKLFF. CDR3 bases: TGTGCCAGCAGCTTAGGGACAGGGAAAAATGAAAAACTGTTTTTT.

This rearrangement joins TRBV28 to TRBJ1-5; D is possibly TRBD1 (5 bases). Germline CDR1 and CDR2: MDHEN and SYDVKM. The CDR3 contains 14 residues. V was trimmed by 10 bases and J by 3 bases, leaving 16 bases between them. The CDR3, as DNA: TGTGCCACCGGAAGCGGGGCTCTCAATCAGCCCCAGCATTTT. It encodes CATGSGALNQPQHF.

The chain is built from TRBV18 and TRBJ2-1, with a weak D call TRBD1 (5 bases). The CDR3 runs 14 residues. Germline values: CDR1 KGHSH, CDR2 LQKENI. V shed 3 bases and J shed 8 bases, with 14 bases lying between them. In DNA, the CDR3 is TGTGCCAGCTCACCGCAGGGTTTTTTTGATGAGCAGTTCTTC. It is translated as CASSPQGFFDEQFF.

As DNA, the CDR3 is TGCGCCAGCAGCCAAGCCAACAGGGCAGAGACCCAGTACTTC. Residues: CASSQANRAETQYF. The chain recombines TRBV4-1 with TRBJ2-5, with D perhaps matching TRBD1 (6 bases). The germline gives CDR1 MGHRA, CDR2 YSYEKL. Trimming shortened V by 1 base and J by 4 bases, and 10 bases separated the two germline ends. The CDR3 has 14 residues.

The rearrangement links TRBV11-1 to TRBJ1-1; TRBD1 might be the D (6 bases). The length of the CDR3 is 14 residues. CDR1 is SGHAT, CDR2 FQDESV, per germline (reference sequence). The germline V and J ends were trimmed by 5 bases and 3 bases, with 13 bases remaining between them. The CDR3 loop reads CASSPQGPDTEAFF. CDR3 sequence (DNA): TGTGCCAGCAGCCCTCAGGGGCCCGACACTGAAGCTTTCTTT.

CDR3: CASKRDAGVNDGYTF. The CDR3 region has the DNA TGTGCCAGTAAGAGGGATGCAGGGGTGAACGATGGCTACACCTTC. The J gene is TRBJ1-2, the V gene TRBV19; the D gene is possibly TRBD1 (6 bases). This CDR3 comprises 15 residues. The germline V and J ends were trimmed by 7 bases and 6 bases, with 21 bases remaining between them. In germline, CDR1 is LNHDA, CDR2 SQIVND (reference sequence).

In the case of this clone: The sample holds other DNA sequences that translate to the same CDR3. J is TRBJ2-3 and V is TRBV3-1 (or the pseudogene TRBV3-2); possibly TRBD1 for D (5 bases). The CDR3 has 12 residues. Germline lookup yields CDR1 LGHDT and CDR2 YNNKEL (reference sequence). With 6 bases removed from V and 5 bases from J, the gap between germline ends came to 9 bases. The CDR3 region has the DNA TGTGCCAGCAGTCAGGGCGGAGATACGCAGTATTTT. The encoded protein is CASSQGGDTQYF.

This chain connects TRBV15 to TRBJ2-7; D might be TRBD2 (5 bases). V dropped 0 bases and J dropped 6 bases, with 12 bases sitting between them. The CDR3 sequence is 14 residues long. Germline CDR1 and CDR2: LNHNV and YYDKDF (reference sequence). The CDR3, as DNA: TGTGCCACCAGCAGAGATACTAGTGTCTCCGAGCAGTACTTC. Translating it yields CATSRDTSVSEQYF.

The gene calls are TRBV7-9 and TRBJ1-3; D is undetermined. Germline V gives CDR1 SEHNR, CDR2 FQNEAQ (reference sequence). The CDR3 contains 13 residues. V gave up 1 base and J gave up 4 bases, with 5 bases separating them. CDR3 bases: TGTGCCAGCAGCTTAGGTGTAGGAAACACCATATATTTT. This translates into CASSLGVGNTIYF. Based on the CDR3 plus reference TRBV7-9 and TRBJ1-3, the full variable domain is DTGVSQNPRHKITKRGQNVTFRCDPISEHNRLYWYRQTLGQGPEFLTYFQNEAQLEKSRLLSDRFSAERPKGSFSTLEIQRTEQGDSAMYLCASSLGVGNTIYFGEGSWLTVV.

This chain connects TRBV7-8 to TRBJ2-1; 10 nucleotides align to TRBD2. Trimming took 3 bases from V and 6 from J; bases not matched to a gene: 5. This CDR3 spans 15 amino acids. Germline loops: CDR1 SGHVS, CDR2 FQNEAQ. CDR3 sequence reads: CASSFGLAVSNEQFF. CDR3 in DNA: TGTGCCAGCAGCTTCGGACTAGCGGTGTCCAATGAGCAGTTCTTC.

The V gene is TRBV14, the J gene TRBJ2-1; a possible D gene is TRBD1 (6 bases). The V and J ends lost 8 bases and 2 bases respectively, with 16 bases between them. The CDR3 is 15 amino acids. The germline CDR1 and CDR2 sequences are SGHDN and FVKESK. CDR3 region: CASASDRSTYNEQFF. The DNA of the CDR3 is TGTGCCAGCGCCTCCGACAGGTCCACCTACAATGAGCAGTTCTTC.

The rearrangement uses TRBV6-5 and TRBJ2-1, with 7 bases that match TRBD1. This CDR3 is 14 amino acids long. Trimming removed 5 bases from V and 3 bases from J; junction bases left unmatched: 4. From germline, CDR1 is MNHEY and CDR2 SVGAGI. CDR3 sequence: CASSHRGLYNEQFF. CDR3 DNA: TGTGCCAGCAGTCACAGGGGCCTCTACAATGAGCAGTTCTTC.

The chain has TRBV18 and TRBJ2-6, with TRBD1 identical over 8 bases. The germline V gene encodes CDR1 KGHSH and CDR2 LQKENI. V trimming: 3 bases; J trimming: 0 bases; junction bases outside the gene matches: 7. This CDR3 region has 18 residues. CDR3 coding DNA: TGTGCCAGCTCACCCCGGGCAGGGGGCCTCTCTGGGGCCAACGTCCTGACTTTC. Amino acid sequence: CASSPRAGGLSGANVLTF.

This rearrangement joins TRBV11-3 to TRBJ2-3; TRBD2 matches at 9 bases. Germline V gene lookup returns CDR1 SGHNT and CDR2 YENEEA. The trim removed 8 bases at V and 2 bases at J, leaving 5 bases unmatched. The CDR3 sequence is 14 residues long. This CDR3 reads CASGAGGDTDTQYF. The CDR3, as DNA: TGTGCCAGCGGAGCGGGGGGAGACACAGATACGCAGTATTTT. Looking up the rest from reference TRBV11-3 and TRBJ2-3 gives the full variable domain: EAGVVQSPRYKIIEKKQPVAFWCNPISGHNTLYWYLQNLGQGPELLIRYENEEAVDDSQLPKDRFSAERLKGVDSTLKIQPAELGDSAVYLCASGAGGDTDTQYFGPGTRLTVL.

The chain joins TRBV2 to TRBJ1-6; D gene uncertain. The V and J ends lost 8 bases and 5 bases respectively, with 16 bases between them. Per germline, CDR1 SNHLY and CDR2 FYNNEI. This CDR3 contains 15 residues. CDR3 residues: CASSGLGSDNSPLHF. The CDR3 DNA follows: TGTGCCAGCTCGGGTTTAGGCAGTGATAATTCACCCCTCCACTTT.

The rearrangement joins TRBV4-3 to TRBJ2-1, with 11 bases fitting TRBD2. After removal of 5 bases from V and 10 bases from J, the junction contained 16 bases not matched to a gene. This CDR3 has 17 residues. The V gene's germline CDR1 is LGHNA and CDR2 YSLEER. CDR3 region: CASSSLLAGAGGGEQFF. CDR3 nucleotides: TGCGCCAGCAGCTCCTTACTAGCGGGGGCCGGGGGCGGCGAGCAGTTCTTC.